Below are 13 T cell receptor beta chains sequenced from a single sample in a study of shared clonotypes between healthy human individuals. Assay used: immunoSEQ multiplex PCR; TCRdb lists only in-frame clones, some missing. Here the sample spans under 600,000 clones, about 80% being singletons. The sequenced material came from PBMCs. Every receptor here comes from a woman in her thirties or forties in good health. Some clones in this sample may be carry-over from other donors' samples.

The genes are TRBV28 and TRBJ1-1; a possible D gene is TRBD1 (6 bases). Germline V CDR1 and CDR2: MDHEN, SYDVKM. The CDR3 has 15 amino acids. V gave up 6 bases and J gave up 6 bases, with 20 bases separating them. CDR3 sequence (DNA): TGTGCCAGCAGCTCGGGGGGCTCGAGTTTTCCTGAAGCTTTCTTT. This codes for CASSSGGSSFPEAFF.

This clone was observed a few times. The chain is built from TRBV11-2 and TRBJ2-2, with D perhaps TRBD2 (5 bases). The germline V gene encodes CDR1 SGHAT and CDR2 FQNNGV. CDR3 length: 14 residues. V was cut by 5 bases and J by 4 bases, with 11 bases left in between. The CDR3 DNA reads as TGTGCCAGCAGCGTCGGCCGGGGCACCGGGGAGCTGTTTTTT. It yields the protein CASSVGRGTGELFF. The full variable domain, completed using reference TRBV11-2 and TRBJ2-2, is EAGVAQSPRYKIIEKRQSVAFWCNPISGHATLYWYQQILGQGPKLLIQFQNNGVVDDSQLPKDRFSAERLKGVDSTLKIQPAKLEDSAVYLCASSVGRGTGELFFGEGSRLTVL.

In nucleotides, the CDR3 is TGTGCCAGCAGTTCATTATCCGAACTGGGGGGCGTGCATGGCTACACCTTC. Translation: CASSSLSELGGVHGYTF. The genes are TRBV28 and TRBJ1-2; possibly TRBD1 for D (6 bases). This CDR3 has 17 residues. The V end was cut by 4 bases, the J end by 6 bases, with 24 bases between. CDR1 and CDR2 from the germline V gene are MDHEN and SYDVKM.

This clone has only one observation. The CDR3 loop reads CASSYRDLYGYTF. CDR3 nucleotides: TGTGCCAGCAGTTACAGGGATCTTTATGGCTACACCTTC. V usage is TRBV2 and J usage is TRBJ1-2; D may be TRBD1 (6 bases). There are 13 residues in the CDR3. Looked up from germline, CDR1 is SNHLY and CDR2 is FYNNEI. Trimming took off 5 bases at V and 5 bases at J, with 12 bases between the two ends.

This clone has at least ten counts. The CDR3 sequence is CASSQTSGRLSEQFF. DNA of the CDR3: TGCGCCAGCAGCCAGACTAGCGGGAGATTAAGTGAGCAGTTCTTC. The chain combines TRBV4-3 with TRBJ2-1; 12 nucleotides agree with TRBD2. V lost 3 bases, J lost 9 bases, and 6 bases stayed unmatched. The germline CDR1 and CDR2 sequences are LGHNA and YSLEER. This CDR3 has 15 residues.

The V gene is TRBV7-9, the J gene TRBJ2-1, with 10 bases lining up with TRBD2. This CDR3 spans 18 amino acids. J lost 4 bases, V lost 1 base, and 10 bases had no gene match. Germline V gene data show CDR1 as SEHNR and CDR2 as FQNEAQ (reference sequence). The CDR3 spells CASSLGSGVSGRYNEQFF. CDR3 DNA: TGTGCCAGCAGCTTAGGTTCTGGGGTTAGCGGGAGGTACAATGAGCAGTTCTTC.

V gene TRBV2 combines with J gene TRBJ1-2; D is ambiguous. V lost 4 bases to trimming and J lost 4 bases, with 10 bases between them. The CDR3 sequence is 13 residues long. Germline loops: CDR1 SNHLY, CDR2 FYNNEI. The CDR3 nucleotides are TGTGCCAGCAGTGCCGTGGACCTCTATGGCTACACCTTC. It translates to CASSAVDLYGYTF.

The genes are TRBV11-2 and TRBJ1-1; 9 bases map to TRBD1. Germline CDR1 is SGHAT and CDR2 is FQNNGV. This CDR3 spans 15 amino acids. The V and J ends lost 3 bases and 5 bases, in that order; junction bases with no gene match: 7. The CDR3 DNA reads TGTGCCAGCAGCTTCAAGGGACAGGGATGGACTGAAGCTTTCTTT. Translating gives CASSFKGQGWTEAFF. Variable domain in full (rest from reference TRBV11-2 and TRBJ1-1): EAGVAQSPRYKIIEKRQSVAFWCNPISGHATLYWYQQILGQGPKLLIQFQNNGVVDDSQLPKDRFSAERLKGVDSTLKIQPAKLEDSAVYLCASSFKGQGWTEAFFGQGTRLTVV.

This clone was detected only a few times. The V and J genes are TRBV13 and TRBJ2-1, with D perhaps assigned TRBD1 or TRBD2 (7 bases each). This CDR3 spans 16 amino acids. CDR1 and CDR2 from the germline V gene are PRHDT and FYEKMQ (reference sequence). V lost 5 bases, J lost 6 bases, and 20 bases lay in between. The CDR3 spells CASSRQGAGMRNEQFF. CDR3 nucleotide sequence: TGTGCCAGCAGCCGACAGGGAGCGGGAATGCGCAATGAGCAGTTCTTC.

The chain carries TRBV6-4 and TRBJ2-3; D is uncertain. The CDR3 is 15 amino acids. V was clipped by 5 bases and J by 6 bases, with 18 bases between them. Germline CDR1 reads MRHNA; CDR2 reads SNTAGT. CDR3 sequence (DNA): TGTGCCAGCAGTCAACGTCCCGATTTTGGGGATACGCAGTATTTT. This sequence encodes CASSQRPDFGDTQYF.

V gene TRBV7-3 combines with J gene TRBJ2-3; perhaps D is TRBD1 or TRBD2 (6 bases each). The CDR3 covers 16 residues. The germline CDR1 and CDR2 sequences are SGHTA and FQGTGA. Trimming shortened V by 3 bases and J by 5 bases, and 18 bases separated the two germline ends. CDR3 coding DNA: TGTGCCAGCAGCTTCGGTCCCGGGGGCCTGGGAGATACGCAGTATTTT. This gives the protein CASSFGPGGLGDTQYF.

J is TRBJ2-2 and V is TRBV21-1; the D call in the table, TRBD2, was not verified against the DNA. TRBV21-1 is a documented pseudogene. The CDR3 loop spans 15 amino acids. The DNA for the CDR3 is TGTGCCAGCAGCCCTTGGGGGGTTTACACCGGGGAGCTGTTTTTT. Translated: CASSPWGVYTGELFF.

The chain joins TRBV28 to TRBJ2-7; 9 nucleotides agree with TRBD2. V dropped 5 bases and J dropped 2; count of bases not matched to a gene: 13. The V gene's germline CDR1 is MDHEN and CDR2 SYDVKM. CDR3 length: 17 residues. CDR3 loop: CASSPIRVAGGPYEQYF. The CDR3 DNA reads as TGTGCCAGCAGTCCCATCCGGGTGGCGGGAGGGCCCTACGAGCAGTACTTC.